The rows below give T cell receptor beta chains drawn from one sample of a study of shared clonotypes between healthy human individuals. Assay: immunoSEQ multiplex PCR; the TCRdb copy retains only in-frame clones and omits some. The sample has some 2.1 million clones, roughly 94% seen once. Sequenced sample: naive CD8+ T cells sorted from blood. All receptors derive from a man between 18 and 29 years old in good health. Each CDR3 is given with its conserved first and last residue. Fields, in order: D gene, clone size, V gene, J gene, CDR3 length, CDR3 DNA, CDR3 protein. D genes are given only for firm matches. Clone size, where shown, is once, few, many, or a class for clones that have expanded.

D gene: -; clone size: -; V gene: TRBV11-3; J gene: TRBJ2-1; CDR3 length: 14; CDR3 DNA: TGTGCCAGCAGCTTAGACAGATTCTACAATGAGCAGTTCTTC; CDR3 protein: CASSLDRFYNEQFF
D gene: -; clone size: -; V gene: TRBV5-4; J gene: TRBJ2-7; CDR3 length: 13; CDR3 DNA: TGTGCCAGCAGCTTGAGGTCAGACTACGAGCAGTACTTC; CDR3 protein: CASSLRSDYEQYF
D gene: TRBD2; clone size: -; V gene: TRBV7-9; J gene: TRBJ2-1; CDR3 length: 17; CDR3 DNA: TGTGCCAGCAGCCGGACTAGCGGGGGGAGCTCCTACAATGAGCAGTTCTTC; CDR3 protein: CASSRTSGGSSYNEQFF
D gene: -; clone size: -; V gene: TRBV6-1; J gene: TRBJ2-7; CDR3 length: 13; CDR3 DNA: TGTGCCAGCACCTTTCGCAGCGCCTACGAGCAGTACTTC; CDR3 protein: CASTFRSAYEQYF
D gene: -; clone size: few; V gene: TRBV20-1; J gene: TRBJ1-2; CDR3 length: 11; CDR3 DNA: TGCAGTGCTAGAGTTTGGGATGGCTACACCTTC; CDR3 protein: CSARVWDGYTF
D gene: -; clone size: -; V gene: TRBV7-3; J gene: TRBJ2-1; CDR3 length: 12; CDR3 DNA: TGTGCCAGCAGCTTAGGCGGGGATGAGCAGTTCTTC; CDR3 protein: CASSLGGDEQFF
D gene: TRBD1; clone size: -; V gene: TRBV28; J gene: TRBJ2-2; CDR3 length: 17; CDR3 DNA: TGTGCCAGCAGTTCCCCAAGGACAGGGGTTTACACCGGGGAGCTGTTTTTT; CDR3 protein: CASSSPRTGVYTGELFF
D gene: -; clone size: -; V gene: TRBV9; J gene: TRBJ2-1; CDR3 length: 13; CDR3 DNA: TGTGCCAGCAGCGTAGGAGGCAAGGATGAGCAGTTCTTC; CDR3 protein: CASSVGGKDEQFF
D gene: -; clone size: -; V gene: TRBV27; J gene: TRBJ2-5; CDR3 length: 13; CDR3 DNA: TGTGCCAGCCACAGTTTAGATGAAGAGACCCAGTACTTC; CDR3 protein: CASHSLDEETQYF
D gene: -; clone size: -; V gene: TRBV6-1; J gene: TRBJ2-7; CDR3 length: 13; CDR3 DNA: TGTGCCAGCAGTGAATCGCCCGGTTACGAGCAGTACTTC; CDR3 protein: CASSESPGYEQYF
D gene: -; clone size: -; V gene: TRBV4-3; J gene: TRBJ2-2; CDR3 length: 19; CDR3 DNA: TGCGCCAGCAGCCAAGATACAGGGCCCTCAACATGGAACACCGGGGAGCTGTTTTTT; CDR3 protein: CASSQDTGPSTWNTGELFF
D gene: TRBD1; clone size: -; V gene: TRBV6-1; J gene: TRBJ2-7; CDR3 length: 16; CDR3 DNA: TGTGCCAGCAGTGCTACTCCGGGACAGGGGGTCTACGAGCAGTACTTC; CDR3 protein: CASSATPGQGVYEQYF
D gene: -; clone size: -; V gene: TRBV6-5; J gene: TRBJ1-1; CDR3 length: 13; CDR3 DNA: TGTGCCAGCAGTTATGGGAGTTACACTGAAGCTTTCTTT; CDR3 protein: CASSYGSYTEAFF
D gene: -; clone size: -; V gene: TRBV5-8; J gene: TRBJ2-1; CDR3 length: 14; CDR3 DNA: TGTGCCAGCAGCTTGGGTGGGCTTGGCAATGAGCAGTTCTTC; CDR3 protein: CASSLGGLGNEQFF
D gene: -; clone size: -; V gene: TRBV9; J gene: TRBJ2-1; CDR3 length: 12; CDR3 DNA: TGTGCCAGCAGCGCTATAGGGAGTGAGCAGTTCTTC; CDR3 protein: CASSAIGSEQFF
D gene: -; clone size: -; V gene: TRBV10-3; J gene: TRBJ2-5; CDR3 length: 13; CDR3 DNA: TGTGCCATCAAGATGACGGCCGAAGAGACCCAGTACTTC; CDR3 protein: CAIKMTAEETQYF
D gene: TRBD2; clone size: -; V gene: TRBV6-5; J gene: TRBJ2-2; CDR3 length: 14; CDR3 DNA: TGTGCCAGCAGTTACGGACTAGGTGGCGGGGAGCTGTTTTTT; CDR3 protein: CASSYGLGGGELFF
D gene: -; clone size: -; V gene: TRBV5-4; J gene: TRBJ2-7; CDR3 length: 13; CDR3 DNA: TGTGCCAGCAGCTTGGACCGTACCTACGAGCAGTACTTC; CDR3 protein: CASSLDRTYEQYF
D gene: TRBD1; clone size: -; V gene: TRBV29-1; J gene: TRBJ1-1; CDR3 length: 13; CDR3 DNA: TGCAGCGTTGAAGGACAGGGGAACACTGAAGCTTTCTTT; CDR3 protein: CSVEGQGNTEAFF
D gene: TRBD1; clone size: -; V gene: TRBV7-2; J gene: TRBJ1-2; CDR3 length: 13; CDR3 DNA: TGTGCCAGCAGGTTCGGGACAGGGGATGGCTACACCTTC; CDR3 protein: CASRFGTGDGYTF
D gene: TRBD2; clone size: -; V gene: TRBV12-5; J gene: TRBJ2-1; CDR3 length: 15; CDR3 DNA: TGTGCTAGTGGTTTGAGATATAGCGGGGGGTTGGAGCAGTTCTTC; CDR3 protein: CASGLRYSGGLEQFF
D gene: -; clone size: once; V gene: TRBV30; J gene: TRBJ2-7; CDR3 length: 14; CDR3 DNA: TGTGCCTGGAGTGTATCCGGGAGTGGAGACGAGCAGTACTTC; CDR3 protein: CAWSVSGSGDEQYF
D gene: -; clone size: -; V gene: TRBV14; J gene: TRBJ2-2; CDR3 length: 17; CDR3 DNA: TGTGCCAGCAGCCAAGATTTGAATGAGATTACGACCGGGGAGCTGTTTTTT; CDR3 protein: CASSQDLNEITTGELFF
D gene: -; clone size: -; V gene: TRBV9; J gene: TRBJ1-1; CDR3 length: 13; CDR3 DNA: TGTGCCAGCAGCCCAGTGGGGAACACTGAAGCTTTCTTT; CDR3 protein: CASSPVGNTEAFF
D gene: TRBD1; clone size: -; V gene: TRBV19; J gene: TRBJ2-2; CDR3 length: 15; CDR3 DNA: TGTGCCAGCAAGACAGGGGGCAGCTACACCGGGGAGCTGTTTTTT; CDR3 protein: CASKTGGSYTGELFF
D gene: -; clone size: -; V gene: TRBV7-8; J gene: TRBJ2-1; CDR3 length: 15; CDR3 DNA: TGTGCCAGCAGCTTAATGGCGGGTTCCTACAATGAGCAGTTCTTC; CDR3 protein: CASSLMAGSYNEQFF
D gene: TRBD2; clone size: -; V gene: TRBV9; J gene: TRBJ2-5; CDR3 length: 14; CDR3 DNA: TGTGCCAGCAGCGGGGAGGGGACCCCCGGGACCCAGTACTTC; CDR3 protein: CASSGEGTPGTQYF
D gene: -; clone size: -; V gene: TRBV7-8; J gene: TRBJ2-2; CDR3 length: 17; CDR3 DNA: TGTGCCAGCAGCCTTCTACTTAGCGGAACAGGAACCGGGGAGCTGTTTTTT; CDR3 protein: CASSLLLSGTGTGELFF
D gene: TRBD2; clone size: -; V gene: TRBV4-3; J gene: TRBJ2-1; CDR3 length: 15; CDR3 DNA: TGCGCCAGCAGCCAAAGTAGCGGGGGTGACAATGAGCAGTTCTTC; CDR3 protein: CASSQSSGGDNEQFF
D gene: TRBD1; clone size: once; V gene: TRBV2; J gene: TRBJ1-1; CDR3 length: 14; CDR3 DNA: TGTGCCAGCAGTGGGCCCGGGACAGTTGTTTTAGCTTTCTTT; CDR3 protein: CASSGPGTVVLAFF
D gene: TRBD1; clone size: -; V gene: TRBV5-6; J gene: TRBJ1-3; CDR3 length: 17; CDR3 DNA: TGTGCCAGCAGCCCTTGGACAGGCCATTACTCTGGAAACACCATATATTTT; CDR3 protein: CASSPWTGHYSGNTIYF
D gene: TRBD2; clone size: -; V gene: TRBV30; J gene: TRBJ2-1; CDR3 length: 14; CDR3 DNA: TGTGCCTGGAGTTCGGGACTAGCGAACAATGAGCAGTTCTTC; CDR3 protein: CAWSSGLANNEQFF
D gene: -; clone size: -; V gene: TRBV7-8; J gene: TRBJ1-2; CDR3 length: 15; CDR3 DNA: TGTGCCAGCAGCTTAGACGGGACCCCGGGGTATGGCTACACCTTC; CDR3 protein: CASSLDGTPGYGYTF
D gene: TRBD2; clone size: -; V gene: TRBV11-2; J gene: TRBJ2-1; CDR3 length: 14; CDR3 DNA: TGTGCCAGCAGCTTACTAGCGGAGGGGAATGAGCAGTTCTTC; CDR3 protein: CASSLLAEGNEQFF
D gene: TRBD1; clone size: -; V gene: TRBV6-1; J gene: TRBJ2-2; CDR3 length: 13; CDR3 DNA: TGTGAGAGCAGGGGGCATAGCACCGGGGAGCTGTTTTTT; CDR3 protein: CESRGHSTGELFF
D gene: -; clone size: -; V gene: TRBV5-1; J gene: TRBJ1-1; CDR3 length: 12; CDR3 DNA: TGCGCCAGCAGAAGAGGGGACACTGAAGCTTTCTTT; CDR3 protein: CASRRGDTEAFF
D gene: TRBD1; clone size: -; V gene: TRBV30; J gene: TRBJ2-1; CDR3 length: 15; CDR3 DNA: TGTGCCCTCGGACAGGAAAATTATGATCAGGGTGAGCAGTTCTTC; CDR3 protein: CALGQENYDQGEQFF
D gene: TRBD1; clone size: -; V gene: TRBV30; J gene: TRBJ2-7; CDR3 length: 14; CDR3 DNA: TGTGCCTGGAGTAGACAGGGGAAGACCTACGAGCAGTACTTC; CDR3 protein: CAWSRQGKTYEQYF
D gene: -; clone size: -; V gene: TRBV25-1; J gene: TRBJ1-1; CDR3 length: 12; CDR3 DNA: TGTGCCAGCAGCCTATTAGACACTGAAGCTTTCTTT; CDR3 protein: CASSLLDTEAFF
D gene: -; clone size: -; V gene: TRBV6-6; J gene: TRBJ1-1; CDR3 length: 13; CDR3 DNA: TGTGCCAGCAGTTATGATAGGAACACTGAAGCTTTCTTT; CDR3 protein: CASSYDRNTEAFF